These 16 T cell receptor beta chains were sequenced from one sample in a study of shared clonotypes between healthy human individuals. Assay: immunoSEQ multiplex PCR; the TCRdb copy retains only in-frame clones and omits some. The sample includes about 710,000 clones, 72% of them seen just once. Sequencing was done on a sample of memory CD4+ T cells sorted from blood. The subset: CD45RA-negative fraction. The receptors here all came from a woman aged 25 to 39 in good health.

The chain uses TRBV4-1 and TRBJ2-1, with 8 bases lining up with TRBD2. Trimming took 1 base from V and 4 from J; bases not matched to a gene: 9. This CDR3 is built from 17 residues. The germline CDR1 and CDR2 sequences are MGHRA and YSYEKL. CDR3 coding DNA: TGCGCCAGCAGCCAAGTTTCGACTAGCGCAACATACAATGAGCAGTTCTTC. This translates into CASSQVSTSATYNEQFF.

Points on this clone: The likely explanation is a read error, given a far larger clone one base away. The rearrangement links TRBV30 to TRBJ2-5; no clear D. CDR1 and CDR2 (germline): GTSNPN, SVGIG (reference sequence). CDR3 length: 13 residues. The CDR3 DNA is TGTGCCTGGAGTTTGTCCAGCCAAGAGGCCCAGTACTTC. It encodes CAWSLSSQEAQYF.

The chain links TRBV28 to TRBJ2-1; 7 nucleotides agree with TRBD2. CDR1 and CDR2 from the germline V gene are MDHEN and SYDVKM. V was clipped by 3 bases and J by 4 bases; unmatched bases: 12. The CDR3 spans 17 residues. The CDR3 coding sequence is TGTGCCAGCAGTTTCGAAGTAGCGGGTGATGGGTACAATGAGCAGTTCTTC. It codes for CASSFEVAGDGYNEQFF.

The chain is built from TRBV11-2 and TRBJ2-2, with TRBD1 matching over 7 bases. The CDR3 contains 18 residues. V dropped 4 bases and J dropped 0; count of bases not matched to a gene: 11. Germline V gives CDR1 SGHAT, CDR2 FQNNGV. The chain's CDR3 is CASSSYRGPKANTGELFF. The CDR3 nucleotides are TGTGCCAGCAGCTCTTACAGGGGCCCCAAAGCGAACACCGGGGAGCTGTTTTTT.

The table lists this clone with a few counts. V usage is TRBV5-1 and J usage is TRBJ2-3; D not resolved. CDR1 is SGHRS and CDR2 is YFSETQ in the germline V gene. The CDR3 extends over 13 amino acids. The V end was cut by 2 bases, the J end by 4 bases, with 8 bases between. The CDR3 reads CASSFNKADTQYF. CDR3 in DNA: TGCGCCAGCAGCTTCAATAAGGCAGATACGCAGTATTTT.

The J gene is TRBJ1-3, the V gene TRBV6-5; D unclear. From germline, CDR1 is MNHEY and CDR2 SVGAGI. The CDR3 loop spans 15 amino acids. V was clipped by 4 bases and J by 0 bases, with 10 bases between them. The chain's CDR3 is CASSSSSGSGNTIYF. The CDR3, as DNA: TGTGCCAGCAGTTCCTCTAGCGGCTCTGGAAACACCATATATTTT.

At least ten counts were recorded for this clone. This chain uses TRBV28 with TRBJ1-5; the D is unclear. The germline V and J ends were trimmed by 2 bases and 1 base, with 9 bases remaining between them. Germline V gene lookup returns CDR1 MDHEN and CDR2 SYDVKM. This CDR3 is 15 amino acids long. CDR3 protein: CASSLAGSSNQPQHF. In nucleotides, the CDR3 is TGTGCCAGCAGTTTAGCGGGGTCCAGCAATCAGCCCCAGCATTTT. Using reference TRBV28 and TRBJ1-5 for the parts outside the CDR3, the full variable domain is DVKVTQSSRYLVKRTGEKVFLECVQDMDHENMFWYRQDPGLGLRLIYFSYDVKMKEKGDIPEGYSVSREKKERFSLILESASTNQTSMYLCASSLAGSSNQPQHFGDGTRLSIL.

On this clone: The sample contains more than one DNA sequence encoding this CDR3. Here the CDR3 reads CASSFDSNYGYTF. The CDR3 DNA is TGTGCCAGCAGCTTCGACTCAAACTATGGCTACACCTTC. The V gene is TRBV11-3, the J gene TRBJ1-2; D remains unclear. The CDR3 length is 13 residues. CDR1 is SGHNT and CDR2 is YENEEA in the germline V gene. The V end lost 3 bases, the J end lost 2 bases, and 7 bases lay between the germline ends.

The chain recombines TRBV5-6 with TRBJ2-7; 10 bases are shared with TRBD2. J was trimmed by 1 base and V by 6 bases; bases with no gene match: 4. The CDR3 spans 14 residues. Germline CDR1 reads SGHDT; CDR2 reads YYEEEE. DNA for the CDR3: TGTGCCAGCACCCTAGCGGGAGAGTCCTACGAGCAGTACTTC. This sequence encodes CASTLAGESYEQYF.

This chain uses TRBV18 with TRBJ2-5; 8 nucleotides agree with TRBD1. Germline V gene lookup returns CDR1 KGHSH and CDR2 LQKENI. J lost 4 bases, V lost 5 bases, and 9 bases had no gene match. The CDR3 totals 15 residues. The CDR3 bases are TGTGCCAGCTCAGACAGGGGAGGCGACGGAGAGACCCAGTACTTC. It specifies CASSDRGGDGETQYF.

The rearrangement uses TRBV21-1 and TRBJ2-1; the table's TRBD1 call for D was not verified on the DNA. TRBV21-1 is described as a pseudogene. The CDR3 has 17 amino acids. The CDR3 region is CASSPRAGTSFYNEQFF. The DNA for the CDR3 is TGTGCCAGCAGCCCCAGGGCAGGCACTTCCTTTTACAATGAGCAGTTCTTC.

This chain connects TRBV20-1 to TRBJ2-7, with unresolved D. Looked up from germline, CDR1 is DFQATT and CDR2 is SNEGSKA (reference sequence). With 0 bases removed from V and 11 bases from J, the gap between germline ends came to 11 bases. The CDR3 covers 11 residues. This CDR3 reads CSARDPIREYF. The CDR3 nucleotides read TGCAGTGCTAGAGATCCCATTCGGGAGTACTTC.

This chain's CDR3 is CASSPLVAGGTDTQYF. The CDR3 DNA is TGTGCCAGCTCACCACTCGTGGCGGGTGGCACAGATACGCAGTATTTT. The V gene is TRBV18, the J gene TRBJ2-3; tentatively, D is TRBD2 (5 bases). This CDR3 is 16 amino acids long. Germline V gives CDR1 KGHSH, CDR2 LQKENI. The V end lost 1 base, the J end lost 1 base, and 12 bases lay between the germline ends.

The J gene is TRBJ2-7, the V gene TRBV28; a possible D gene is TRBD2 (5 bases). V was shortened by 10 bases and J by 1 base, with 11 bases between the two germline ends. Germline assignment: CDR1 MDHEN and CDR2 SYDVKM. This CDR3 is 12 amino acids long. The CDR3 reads CAISGISYEQYF. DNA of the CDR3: TGTGCCATAAGCGGTATATCCTACGAGCAGTACTTC.

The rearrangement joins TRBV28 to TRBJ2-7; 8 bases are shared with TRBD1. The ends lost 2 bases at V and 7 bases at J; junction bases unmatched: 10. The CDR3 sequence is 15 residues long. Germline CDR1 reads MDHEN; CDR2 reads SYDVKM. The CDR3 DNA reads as TGTGCCAGCAGTTTACGGGCAGGGGGCGCGGGAGAGCAGTACTTC. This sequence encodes CASSLRAGGAGEQYF.

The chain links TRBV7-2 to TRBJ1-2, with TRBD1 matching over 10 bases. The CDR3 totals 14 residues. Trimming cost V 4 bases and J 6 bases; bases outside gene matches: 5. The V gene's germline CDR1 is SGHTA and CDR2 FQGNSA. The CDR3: CASSSIGTGDGYTF. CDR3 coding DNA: TGTGCCAGCAGCTCCATAGGGACAGGGGATGGCTACACCTTC.